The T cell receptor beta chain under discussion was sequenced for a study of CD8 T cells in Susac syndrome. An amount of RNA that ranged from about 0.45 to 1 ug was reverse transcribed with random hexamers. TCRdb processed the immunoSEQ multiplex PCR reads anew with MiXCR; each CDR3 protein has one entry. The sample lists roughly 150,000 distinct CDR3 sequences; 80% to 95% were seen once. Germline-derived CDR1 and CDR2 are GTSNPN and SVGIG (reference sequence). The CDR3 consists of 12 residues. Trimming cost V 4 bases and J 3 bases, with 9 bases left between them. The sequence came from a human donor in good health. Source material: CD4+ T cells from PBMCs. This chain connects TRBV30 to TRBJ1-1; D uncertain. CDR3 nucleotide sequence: TGTGCCTGGACCCCCCGAGACACTGAAGCTTTCTTT. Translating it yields CAWTPRDTEAFF.